The present entry profiles one T cell receptor (beta chain) with its context. Its antigen is unknown. The authors made TCR cDNA by 5'RACE template switching, adding a universal primer site and UMIs. From the 5' RACE reads, TCRdb called clonotypes with MiXCR, one entry per CDR3 protein. Here the sample spans under 600,000 distinct CDR3 sequences, around a fifth being singletons. This specimen comes from a study of T cells after yellow fever vaccination. Overall study findings and caveats: Abundant clonotypes from the bulk population could get into FACS-sorted repertoires as contaminants. Reappearance after the booster was seen for most primary-vaccination clones, at roughly 96% CD4 and 70% to 90% CD8.

Germline CDR1 is LNHNV and CDR2 is YYDKDF (reference sequence). CDR3 length: 15 amino acids. V dropped 1 base and J dropped 6 bases, with 15 bases sitting between them. This rearrangement joins TRBV15 to TRBJ1-2; possibly TRBD1 for D (6 bases). Material: PBMCs, obtained more than 20 days after the first yellow fever vaccination. The clonotype originates from a man between 18 and 29 years old who received the YFV17D yellow fever vaccine. This chain's CDR3 is CATSRVRQEIDGYTF. CDR3 bases: TGTGCCACCAGCAGAGTAAGACAGGAGATCGATGGCTACACCTTC.